Reported below is one T cell receptor (beta chain). Only a few counts were recorded for this clonotype. The clone's antigen remains unknown. One junction end disagrees with the germline gene, perhaps due to a read error. The Miltenyi Naive CD4+ T Cell Isolation kit was used to purify naive CD4+ T cells, and CD25 microbeads were used to remove Tregs. Tregs, naive and memory CD4+ T cells from tumor, blood and ipsilateral draining lymph nodes of five breast cancer patients underwent full-length TCR alpha and beta sequencing. Tumor tissue and lymph nodes from ipsilateral axillary dissection were perfused with PBS, minced and digested with collagenase I and hyaluronidase. Mononuclear cells from lymph nodes or around 53 ml of peripheral blood were isolated by Ficoll density gradient centrifugation. FACS confirmed that the sorted cell populations were more than 90% pure. These data come from a study (dated by TCRdb to the mid-2010s). About the study as a whole: Whether tumor-infiltrating Tregs in breast cancer are recruited from blood Tregs or converted in situ from other CD4+ T cell subsets was tested.

Full-length TCR variable regions were amplified by 5' RACE PCR using constant-region reverse primers, and then by semi-nested PCR using Nested Universal Primer A. Using the ReliaPrep RNA Cell Miniprep System, total RNA was extracted, and the SMARTer RACE 5'/3' Kit was then used to reverse transcribe the RNA into 5'RACE-ready cDNA. An Illumina MiSeq was used to sequence the full-length TCR alpha and beta libraries, which had been barcoded with multiplex adaptors. Concerning the study's data processing: For each of nine subset-tissue groups, sequencing data from the five patients were combined, and the groups were compared by unsupervised clustering of TCR gene usage. The Morisita-Horn index, with shared sequences weighted by their contribution to each repertoire, was used to calculate repertoire similarity. The raw public reads went through TCRdb reprocessing: fastp at Q25, MiXCR clone calling, in-frame beta chains kept. Identical CDR3 proteins give one entry, which carries the most common genes and DNA. The V and J calls were not made by the authors but by TCRdb's processing. The sample has tens of thousands of distinct CDR3 sequences on record, 15% to 20% of them singletons. Under 3.5% of the sample rests with the top ten.

Overall study outcomes, separate from this receptor: Validation in the larger cohort was restricted to a single TCR beta V-J rearrangement rather than whole repertoires. The greatest overlap of tumor-infiltrating Treg TCR alpha and beta sequences was observed with tumor naive CD4+ T cells, followed by blood naive CD4+ T cells. Tumor memory CD4+ T cell TCR gene usage clustered with blood and lymph node memory CD4+ cells and lymph node naive CD4+ cells.

Spanning cysteine to phenylalanine, the CDR3 consists of 14 amino acids. Only the CDR3 DNA stays, 42 bases, in frame from base 1. The germline V gene supplies CDR1 SQVTM and CDR2 ANQGSEA. The chain employs TRBV29-1 and TRBJ2-5; 8 middle bases align to TRBD2. The sequenced material came from naive CD4+ T cells sorted from a lymph node. This specimen's cell subset or site label, interpreted: naive CD4+ T cells, CD4+CD45RA+CD25-. This receptor was taken from a female donor with breast cancer. CDR3 protein: CSVVVAGRQGTQYF. The nucleotides are TGCAGCGTTGTGGTAGCGGGAAGGCAAGGGACCCAGTACTTC.